These T cell receptor beta chains were read from a single sample in a study of T cell responses to AZD1222 COVID-19 vaccine. Produced via immunoSEQ multiplex PCR; TCRdb's table is partial and in-frame only. The table has 150,000 to 200,000 clones, around 90% seen once. Sequences were derived from peripheral blood, sampled 28 days after the second AZD1222 dose. All receptors come from an adult who received the AZD1222 COVID-19 vaccine. Both conserved end residues are part of each CDR3. D genes are given only for firm matches.

v_call d_call cdr3_aa
TRBV7-2 TRBD2 CASSRGGRSTDTQYF
TRBV7-2 TRBD1 CASSSRGQRNTEAFF
TRBV25-1 TRBD1 CASSPTDRGVSYEQYF
TRBV2 NA CASSERGGQPQHF
TRBV5-1 TRBD2 CASSLESGRAYSHEQYF
TRBV19 NA CASAETGARGYTF
TRBV7-6 TRBD1 CASRLPDRGLDGELFF
TRBV7-2 NA CASSLRTGVDTEAFF
TRBV7-8 NA CASSLDSPFNYGYTF
TRBV3-1/TRBV3-2 TRBD2 CASSRTSGATYEQYF
TRBV7-2 NA CASSPEFTGIGGYTF
TRBV28 NA CASSLDSNQPQHF
TRBV10-1 TRBD1 CASSGAGTGEVLFGETQYF
TRBV15 NA CATSRQGTGELFF
TRBV6-5 TRBD1 CASSYSRGDNSPLHF
TRBV7-9 NA CASSLVRQARRGYTF
TRBV7-9 NA CASSLRQQNTIYF
TRBV5-4 NA CASSRPGNTIYF
TRBV7-3 TRBD2 CASSLLPPTGGEGKRSYEQYF
TRBV14 TRBD2 CASSPLTGTSGRALTYEQYF
TRBV5-5 NA CASSLALQGHFYTF
TRBV20-1 NA CSASLETDTQYF